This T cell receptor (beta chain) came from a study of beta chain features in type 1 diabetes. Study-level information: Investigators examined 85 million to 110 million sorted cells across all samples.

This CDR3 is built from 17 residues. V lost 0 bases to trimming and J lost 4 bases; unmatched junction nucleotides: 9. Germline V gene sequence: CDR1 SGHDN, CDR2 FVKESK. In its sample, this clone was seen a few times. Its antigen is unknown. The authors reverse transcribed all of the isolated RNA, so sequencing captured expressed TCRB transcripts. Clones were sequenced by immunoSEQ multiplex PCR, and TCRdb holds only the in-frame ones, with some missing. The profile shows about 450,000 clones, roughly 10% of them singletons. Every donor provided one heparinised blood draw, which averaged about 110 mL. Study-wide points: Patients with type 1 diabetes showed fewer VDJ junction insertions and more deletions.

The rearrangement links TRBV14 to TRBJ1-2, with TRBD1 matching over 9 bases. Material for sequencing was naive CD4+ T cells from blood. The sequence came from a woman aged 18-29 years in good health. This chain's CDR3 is CASSQDQPAGQGYGYTF. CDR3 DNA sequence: TGTGCCAGCAGCCAAGATCAACCCGCGGGACAGGGCTATGGCTACACCTTC.